This TCR beta chain was profiled in a study of CD4 and CD8 cells across lung adenocarcinoma regions. TCRdb independently ran MiXCR on the PCR reads; one entry per CDR3 protein. The data show 11,000 or so distinct CDR3 sequences, about 56% seen once. Remarks on this clonotype: A much larger clone differs from this one at a single base, so this may be a read error.

Donors had localized lung adenocarcinoma, a non-small cell lung cancer. The length of the CDR3 is 15 residues. Germline CDR1 MNHEY, CDR2 SMNVEV (reference sequence). The material sequenced was CD8+ T cells from the center of a lung tumor. This chain joins TRBV27 and TRBJ2-1; weak D call: TRBD2 (6 bases). This receptor was taken from a female donor with lung adenocarcinoma. The CD4 and CD8 labels of this study may be unreliable. Here the CDR3 reads CVSSLARSSYNEQFF. Written as DNA, the CDR3 is TGTGTCAGCAGCCTAGCGAGAAGCTCCTACAATGAGCAGTTCTTC.